This T cell receptor (beta chain) was captured by sequencing in a study of beta chain features in type 1 diabetes. Findings and limits, study-wide: Sampled from patients, naive, central memory and Treg TCRB repertoires appeared more similar than those sampled from healthy donors. Insertions were fewer and deletions more numerous at VDJ junctions in type 1 diabetes patients. Still unanswered here is whether HLA type influences TCRB rearrangement.

Reverse transcribing all isolated RNA meant expressed TCRB transcripts were sequenced. Here immunoSEQ multiplex PCR was the method, and the copy in TCRdb shows in-frame clones only, minus some. Of 450,000 or so clones listed, about an eighth are singletons. On this clone: The antigen is not known.

Purity of each sorted population was above 98%. The sample comprised naive CD4+ T cells from blood. This receptor was identified in a woman between 18 and 29 years old in good health.

CDR3 sequence reads: CASSPIGGSTDTQYF. DNA of the CDR3: TGTGCCAGCAGCCCCATCGGAGGCAGCACAGATACGCAGTATTTT. The rearrangement joins TRBV7-3 to TRBJ2-3; maybe TRBD2 (5 bases). The germline CDR1 and CDR2 sequences are SGHTA and FQGTGA. The V and J ends lost 5 bases and 0 bases respectively, with 12 bases between them. There are 15 residues in the CDR3.